This is a list of T cell receptor beta chains from one sample in a study of T cells in Graves' hyperthyroidism and ophthalmopathy. TCRdb independently ran MiXCR on the multiplex PCR reads; one entry per CDR3 protein. The repertoire holds 200,000 to 250,000 distinct CDR3 sequences, with 17% as singletons. The sequencing input was blood. These receptors were collected from a woman between 50 and 59 years old with Graves' hyperthyroidism. The CDR3 runs from the conserved cysteine through the conserved F or W. The D gene is left open where the match is weak. Not every row has a clone size; where given, it reads once, few, many or a size class.

clone_size: .; d_call: .; j_call: TRBJ1-1; v_call: TRBV5-1; cdr3_aa: CASSFSVRTANTEAFF; cdr3_nt: TGCGCCAGCAGCTTCAGCGTACGGACGGCGAACACTGAAGCTTTCTTT
clone_size: many; d_call: .; j_call: TRBJ2-3; v_call: TRBV28; cdr3_aa: CASSLDWVTDTQYF; cdr3_nt: TGTGCCAGCAGTTTAGATTGGGTGACAGATACGCAGTATTTT
clone_size: many; d_call: TRBD1; j_call: TRBJ2-7; v_call: TRBV12-3/TRBV12-4; cdr3_aa: CASTRDRSYEQYF; cdr3_nt: TGTGCCAGCACCCGGGACAGGTCCTACGAGCAGTACTTC
clone_size: .; d_call: TRBD1; j_call: TRBJ1-1; v_call: TRBV30; cdr3_aa: CAWKPGQGARTEAFF; cdr3_nt: TGTGCCTGGAAACCGGGACAGGGGGCGCGCACTGAAGCTTTCTTT
clone_size: few; d_call: .; j_call: TRBJ2-4; v_call: TRBV2; cdr3_aa: CASSEIARNIQYF; cdr3_nt: TGTGCCAGCAGTGAAATCGCTAGAAACATTCAGTACTTC
clone_size: .; d_call: TRBD1; j_call: TRBJ1-2; v_call: TRBV20-1; cdr3_aa: CSAQGTGGGYGYTF; cdr3_nt: TGCAGTGCCCAGGGGACAGGGGGCGGCTATGGCTACACCTTC
clone_size: .; d_call: .; j_call: TRBJ2-4; v_call: TRBV28; cdr3_aa: CASSSLSRRIQYF; cdr3_nt: TGTGCCAGCAGTTCGTTATCTCGGAGGATTCAGTACTTC
clone_size: many; d_call: TRBD1; j_call: TRBJ2-5; v_call: TRBV11-3; cdr3_aa: CASSPWTGEETQYF; cdr3_nt: TGTGCCAGCAGCCCCTGGACAGGGGAGGAGACCCAGTACTTC
clone_size: many; d_call: .; j_call: TRBJ2-3; v_call: TRBV15; cdr3_aa: CATSRDLDTYTDTQYF; cdr3_nt: TGTGCCACCAGCAGAGATTTGGACACTTACACAGATACGCAGTATTTT
clone_size: .; d_call: TRBD2; j_call: TRBJ2-7; v_call: TRBV11-2; cdr3_aa: CASSLPLAGGRGSEEQYF; cdr3_nt: TGTGCCAGCAGCTTACCACTAGCGGGAGGAAGAGGGTCCGAGGAGCAGTACTTC
clone_size: many; d_call: .; j_call: TRBJ2-2; v_call: TRBV6-1; cdr3_aa: CASTIWEGDGELFF; cdr3_nt: TGTGCCAGCACTATTTGGGAAGGGGACGGGGAGCTGTTTTTT
clone_size: many; d_call: .; j_call: TRBJ2-7; v_call: TRBV6-1; cdr3_aa: CASAVYFDTYEQYF; cdr3_nt: TGTGCCAGCGCCGTCTACTTCGATACCTACGAGCAGTACTTC
clone_size: few; d_call: .; j_call: TRBJ2-1; v_call: TRBV19; cdr3_aa: CASSPQRPAAYNEQFF; cdr3_nt: TGTGCCAGTAGCCCCCAACGACCAGCGGCTTACAATGAGCAGTTCTTC
clone_size: many; d_call: .; j_call: TRBJ1-1; v_call: TRBV3-1; cdr3_aa: CASSPSMRMNTEAFF; cdr3_nt: TGTGCCAGCAGCCCTAGTATGCGAATGAACACTGAAGCTTTCTTT
clone_size: few; d_call: TRBD2; j_call: TRBJ2-3; v_call: TRBV7-3; cdr3_aa: CASSLTPLAGGGDTQYF; cdr3_nt: TGTGCCAGCAGCTTAACTCCTCTAGCGGGAGGGGGGGATACGCAGTATTTT
clone_size: .; d_call: .; j_call: TRBJ2-5; v_call: TRBV5-1; cdr3_aa: CASRRDTQETQYF; cdr3_nt: TGCGCCAGCAGGCGGGACACCCAAGAGACCCAGTACTTC
clone_size: few; d_call: TRBD2; j_call: TRBJ2-5; v_call: TRBV27; cdr3_aa: CASSFMREAPETQYF; cdr3_nt: TGTGCCAGCAGTTTTATGCGGGAGGCCCCAGAGACCCAGTACTTC
clone_size: many; d_call: TRBD1; j_call: TRBJ2-5; v_call: TRBV7-9; cdr3_aa: CASSPKRQGIQETQYF; cdr3_nt: TGTGCCAGCAGCCCTAAACGACAGGGGATACAAGAGACCCAGTACTTC
clone_size: many; d_call: .; j_call: TRBJ1-5; v_call: TRBV3-1; cdr3_aa: CASSQVITGQPQHF; cdr3_nt: TGTGCCAGCAGCCAAGTTATTACGGGGCAGCCCCAGCATTTT
clone_size: .; d_call: TRBD1; j_call: TRBJ2-7; v_call: TRBV20-1; cdr3_aa: CSARAGGQATSYEQYF; cdr3_nt: TGCAGTGCTAGAGCAGGGGGTCAGGCAACCTCCTACGAGCAGTACTTC